These T cell receptor beta chains were read from a single sample in a study of blood T cell repertoires in COVID-19. Some clones are missing from TCRdb's copy, which holds only in-frame ones; the method was immunoSEQ multiplex PCR. The table includes some 320,000 clones, roughly 85% detected once. Sequenced: peripheral blood. The receptor source for this set is a human donor in a cohort sampled during active COVID-19. The conserved cysteine and the conserved F or W are not part of the CDR3 here. For some rows the clone size is stated as once, few or many, or as a class when expanded; others skip it.

V gene	clone size	CDR3 protein
TRBV4-1	-	ASSGDTEAF
TRBV19	-	ASSRPSTTGELF
TRBV11-1	-	ASSRNRITEAF
TRBV6-1	-	ASSELRGNGYT
TRBV6-5	-	ASREGYAEAF
TRBV18	-	ASSPPTGKGETQY
TRBV7-2	-	ASSFRGTGELF
TRBV7-2	-	ASSLVTVNSPLH
TRBV9	-	ASSVSTGRGEKLF
TRBV10-3	-	AISESRQGGGMNTEAF
TRBV11-1	-	ASRHPTGEEQY
TRBV4-1	-	ASSLFVNEKLF
TRBV6-1	few	ASSEDRGFNYGYT
TRBV6-5	-	ASSYYSNYGYT
TRBV7-8	-	ASSLRGGFPSSYNEQF